The clone carrying this T cell receptor (beta chain) was seen more than once but under ten times. Antigen: not known. The data belong to a study of STAT3 mutations in large granular lymphocyte leukemia. Study findings and constraints: Every T-cell large granular lymphocyte leukemia patient had at least one immunodominant TCR beta clonotype.

CDR1 is SGHTS and CDR2 is YDEGEE in the germline V gene. Trimming at V came to 5 bases and at J to 5 bases, leaving 8 bases not matched to a gene. This CDR3 is built from 15 residues. Profiling relied on immunoSEQ multiplex PCR, and the TCRdb table lists in-frame clones only, not all of them. This table has roughly 10,000 clones, about 52% appearing once. The chain employs TRBV5-8 and TRBJ1-5, with 9 bases lining up with TRBD1. The receptor's source is a boy between 10 and 17 years old with T-cell large granular lymphocyte leukemia. Some clones in this sample may be carry-over from other donors' samples. Sequencing was carried out using peripheral blood mononuclear cells. The CDR3 is CASRGAGQGYQPQHF. In DNA form, the CDR3 reads TGTGCCAGCAGGGGGGCGGGACAGGGCTATCAGCCCCAGCATTTT. Full variable domain (missing parts from reference TRBV5-8 and TRBJ1-5): EAGVTQSPTHLIKTRGQQATLRCSPISGHTSVYWYQQALGLGLQFLLWYDEGEERNRGNFPPRFSGRQFPNYSSELNVNALELEDSALYLCASRGAGQGYQPQHFGDGTRLSIL.